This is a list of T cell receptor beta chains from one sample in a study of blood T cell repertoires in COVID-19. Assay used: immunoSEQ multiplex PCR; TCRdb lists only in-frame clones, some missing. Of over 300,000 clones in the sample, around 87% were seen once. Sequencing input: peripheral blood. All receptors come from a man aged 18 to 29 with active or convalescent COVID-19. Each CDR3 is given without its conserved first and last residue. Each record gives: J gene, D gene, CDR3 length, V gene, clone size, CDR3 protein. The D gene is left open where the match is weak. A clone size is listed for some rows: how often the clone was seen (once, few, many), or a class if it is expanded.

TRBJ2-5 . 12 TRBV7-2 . ASSLVVRQETQY
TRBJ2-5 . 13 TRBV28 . AICPFWQDQETQY
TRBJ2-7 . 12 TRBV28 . ASSLPGSGYEQY
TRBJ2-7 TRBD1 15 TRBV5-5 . ASSAGQGPHSIYEQY
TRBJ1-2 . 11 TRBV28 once ASSLPGYQGYT
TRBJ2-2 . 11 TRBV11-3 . ASQLSRTGELF
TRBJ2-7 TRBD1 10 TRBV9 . ASNRGDYEQY
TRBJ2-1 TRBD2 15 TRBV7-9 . ASSLDPRGTSRNEQF
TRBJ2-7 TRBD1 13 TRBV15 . ATSRDRDRVNEQY
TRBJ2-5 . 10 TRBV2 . ATTQGQETQY
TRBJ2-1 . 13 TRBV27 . ASSLQGLLYNEQF
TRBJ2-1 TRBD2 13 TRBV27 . ASSLYGGEGNEQF
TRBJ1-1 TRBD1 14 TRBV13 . ASSLVGTGRKQEAF
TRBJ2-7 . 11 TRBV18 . ASSPLSGHEQY
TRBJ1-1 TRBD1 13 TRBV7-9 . ASSLVSGGDTEAF
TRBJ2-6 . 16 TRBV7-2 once ASSPGTRYSSGANVLT
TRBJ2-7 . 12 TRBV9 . ASSVGGSTYEQY